Below, 10 T cell receptor beta chains from the same sample are listed, as sequenced in a study of shared clonotypes between healthy human individuals. Libraries were prepared by immunoSEQ multiplex PCR; TCRdb keeps only in-frame clonotypes and omits some of them. Here the sample spans approximately 2,300,000 clones, roughly 90% being singletons. The sequenced sample consisted of naive CD4+ T cells from PBMCs. The subset: CD45RA+ positively selected. The receptors come from a man aged 18 to 29 in good health. Some clones in this sample may be carry-over from other donors' samples.

The chain combines TRBV6-5 with TRBJ2-7, with 7 nucleotides matching TRBD1. Trimming at V came to 0 bases and at J to 4 bases, leaving 6 bases not matched to a gene. CDR3 length equals 15 residues. CDR1 is MNHEY and CDR2 is SVGAGI in the germline V gene. The CDR3 loop reads CASSYSTGQQYEQYF. The CDR3 DNA reads as TGTGCCAGCAGTTACTCCACGGGACAGCAATACGAGCAGTACTTC.

This rearrangement joins TRBV25-1 to TRBJ2-2; D may be TRBD2 (5 bases). Germline-derived CDR1 and CDR2 are MGHDK and SYGVNS. Trimming stripped 6 bases from V and 6 bases from J, with 17 bases between. The CDR3 contains 15 residues. The CDR3 coding sequence is TGTGCCAGCAGATGGAATGCAGGCGGGTCCGGGGAGCTGTTTTTT. This gives the protein CASRWNAGGSGELFF.

The rearrangement links TRBV21-1 to TRBJ2-7; the D call of TRBD2 is as the table states it, not checked on the DNA. TRBV21-1 is marked as a pseudogene. The CDR3 consists of 15 residues. DNA for the CDR3: TGTGCCAGCAGCAAAGTGAGACTAGCGGGAAGTGAGCAGTACTTC. Translation: CASSKVRLAGSEQYF.

V and J are TRBV28 and TRBJ2-3, with 7 bases fitting TRBD2. Per the germline V gene, CDR1 is MDHEN and CDR2 is SYDVKM. Trimming removed 9 bases from V and 4 bases from J; junction bases left unmatched: 4. The CDR3 runs 12 residues. The CDR3 spells CASRSGADTQYF. CDR3 nucleotide sequence: TGTGCCAGTCGAAGCGGGGCAGATACGCAGTATTTT.

The rearrangement joins TRBV27 to TRBJ2-3; TRBD1 is a possible D gene (5 bases). From germline, CDR1 is MNHEY and CDR2 SMNVEV (reference sequence). Trimming took off 6 bases at V and 4 bases at J, with 14 bases between the two ends. This CDR3 comprises 14 residues. The CDR3 sequence: CASSPRVLADTQYF. Written as DNA, the CDR3 is TGTGCCAGCAGCCCCAGGGTATTGGCAGATACGCAGTATTTT.

This rearrangement joins TRBV7-2 to TRBJ2-7, with D tentatively TRBD1 or TRBD2 (5 bases each). Germline V CDR1 and CDR2: SGHTA, FQGNSA. Trimming took off 2 bases at V and 2 bases at J, with 7 bases between the two ends. The CDR3 is 13 amino acids. The DNA for the CDR3 is TGTGCCAGCAGCTTATGGGGACCCTACGAGCAGTACTTC. This sequence encodes CASSLWGPYEQYF.

This clone appeared a single time. The chain employs TRBV4-1 and TRBJ2-3, with D possibly being TRBD1 (5 bases). Trimming left V 3 bases short and J 0 bases short, with 19 bases between. Germline CDR1 is MGHRA and CDR2 is YSYEKL. The CDR3 contains 18 residues. In nucleotides, the CDR3 is TGCGCCAGCAGCCACCGAGCCCCCACAGGCACTAGCACAGATACGCAGTATTTT. It translates to CASSHRAPTGTSTDTQYF.

The chain uses TRBV2 and TRBJ2-5, with a weak D call TRBD1 (5 bases). The CDR3 is 15 amino acids. CDR1 SNHLY and CDR2 FYNNEI come from the germline V gene. V was clipped by 0 bases and J by 1 base, with 9 bases between them. The CDR3 sequence is CASSEALGVQETQYF. CDR3 sequence (DNA): TGTGCCAGCAGTGAAGCGCTAGGGGTCCAAGAGACCCAGTACTTC.

The table lists this clone with a count of one. The gene calls are TRBV2 and TRBJ1-5, with 8 bases aligning to TRBD1. CDR3 length: 16 residues. In germline, CDR1 is SNHLY, CDR2 FYNNEI. Trimming took 9 bases from V and 8 from J; bases not matched to a gene: 18. CDR3 in DNA: TGTGCCAGTAGCGCTGGACAGGGCACTTTTAGGGAGCCCCAGCATTTT. It specifies CASSAGQGTFREPQHF.

In its sample, this clone was seen once. This chain uses TRBV5-1 with TRBJ2-5, with D tentatively TRBD1 (5 bases). This CDR3 is built from 16 residues. Looked up from germline, CDR1 is SGHRS and CDR2 is YFSETQ. Trimming left V 6 bases short and J 0 bases short, with 18 bases between. As DNA, the CDR3 is TGCGCCAGCACCTGGAATAGGGGCCCGTACCAAGAGACCCAGTACTTC. Translation: CASTWNRGPYQETQYF. The full variable domain, completed using reference TRBV5-1 and TRBJ2-5, is KAGVTQTPRYLIKTRGQQVTLSCSPISGHRSVSWYQQTPGQGLQFLFEYFSETQRNKGNFPGRFSGRQFSNSRSEMNVSTLELGDSALYLCASTWNRGPYQETQYFGPGTRLLVL.